The 31 T cell receptor beta chains below come from one sample, sequenced in a study of cytomegalovirus exposure and HLA in healthy donors. The PCR employed 60 Vbeta primers together with 13 Jbeta primers. Repertoires were generated with immunoSEQ multiplex PCR, while TCRdb's copy carries only in-frame clones and drops some. The table includes about 150,000 clones, approximately 80% detected once. Sequencing was carried out using PBMCs. These receptors were obtained from a woman between 45 and 65 years old in good health and CMV-seropositive.

This chain joins TRBV6-1 and TRBJ1-1; D not resolved. Trimming left V 5 bases short and J 0 bases short, with 4 bases between. The CDR3 consists of 12 residues. CDR1 is MNHNS and CDR2 is SASEGT in the germline V gene. CDR3 in amino acids: CASSLMNTEAFF. The CDR3 nucleotides read TGTGCCAGCAGTCTAATGAACACTGAAGCTTTCTTT.

This clone turned up a few times. The chain is built from TRBV4-1 and TRBJ2-7, with D maybe TRBD1 (6 bases). Per the germline V gene, CDR1 is MGHRA and CDR2 is YSYEKL. Deletions cut 1 base from V and 1 base from J, with 20 bases between. The CDR3 spans 18 residues. The CDR3 DNA reads as TGCGCCAGCAGCCAAGGCTGGAAAGAACAGGGCCTTTCCTACGAGCAGTACTTC. Translation: CASSQGWKEQGLSYEQYF.

The V call is TRBV27, the J call TRBJ2-7; perhaps TRBD2 as D (6 bases). Trimming removed 3 bases from V and 9 bases from J, with 9 bases in between. CDR1 and CDR2 from the germline V gene are MNHEY and SMNVEV (reference sequence). CDR3 length equals 11 residues. CDR3 bases: TGTGCCAGCAGTTTCTCGGGAGCGCAGTACTTC. Translation gives CASSFSGAQYF.

The CDR3 sequence is CSAATGAGSYEQYF. For the CDR3, the DNA is TGCAGCGCCGCGACAGGGGCAGGGTCCTACGAGCAGTACTTC. The chain joins TRBV29-1 to TRBJ2-7, with TRBD1 identical over 8 bases. This CDR3 is 14 amino acids long. CDR1 and CDR2 (germline): SQVTM, ANQGSEA. With V trimmed by 7 bases and J by 1 base, 9 bases remained unmatched.

This clone has just a few counts. DNA for the CDR3: TGTGCCAGCAGCCCCACTAGCGGGGGGGCTCTGTCCTACAATGAGCAGTTCTTC. Its protein product is CASSPTSGGALSYNEQFF. The chain joins TRBV2 to TRBJ2-1; 13 bases are shared with TRBD2. V lost 6 bases and J lost 1; bases outside the gene matches: 9. The CDR3 spans 18 residues. Germline V gives CDR1 SNHLY, CDR2 FYNNEI.

The V call is TRBV19, the J call TRBJ2-3; no firm D call. CDR1 and CDR2 (germline): LNHDA, SQIVND (reference sequence). Between the trimmed V and J ends, which lost 5 bases and 8 bases, there was a span of 11 bases. The CDR3 runs 12 residues. In DNA, the CDR3 is TGTGCCAGTAGTCGGAGCACTGGTACGCAGTATTTT. This translates into CASSRSTGTQYF.

This chain uses TRBV30 with TRBJ1-1; D ambiguous. Germline values: CDR1 GTSNPN, CDR2 SVGIG (reference sequence). V lost 6 bases to trimming and J lost 0 bases, with 11 bases between them. The CDR3 is 13 residues long. The CDR3, as DNA: TGTGCCTGTCACAGACGGATGAACACTGAAGCTTTCTTT. Translated, it gives CACHRRMNTEAFF.

V gene TRBV9 combines with J gene TRBJ1-1, with D possibly TRBD1 on 6 matching bases. The CDR3 sequence is 15 residues long. V lost 0 bases to trimming and J lost 1 base, with 10 bases between them. CDR1 is SGDLS, CDR2 YYNGEE, per germline. DNA of the CDR3: TGTGCCAGCAGCGTAGTAGGGGGGGCGAACACTGAAGCTTTCTTT. Translating it yields CASSVVGGANTEAFF.

This sequence joins TRBV30 and TRBJ1-6, with a weak D call TRBD1 (5 bases). This CDR3 comprises 16 residues. Germline V CDR1 and CDR2: GTSNPN, SVGIG (reference sequence). The germline V and J ends were trimmed by 0 bases and 4 bases, with 13 bases remaining between them. CDR3 nucleotides: TGTGCCTGGAGTGTAGGCGGCAGGGTGTATAATTCACCCCTCCACTTT. This sequence encodes CAWSVGGRVYNSPLHF.

The CDR3 reads CASGSGYNEQFF. CDR3 nucleotide sequence: TGTGCCAGCGGAAGCGGTTACAATGAGCAGTTCTTC. V gene TRBV27 combines with J gene TRBJ2-1, with a possible D match to TRBD2 (5 bases). Per the germline V gene, CDR1 is MNHEY and CDR2 is SMNVEV (reference sequence). The CDR3 extends over 12 amino acids. The V end lost 8 bases, the J end lost 4 bases, and 9 bases lay between the germline ends.

The chain is built from TRBV5-6 and TRBJ2-7; D is perhaps TRBD1 (6 bases). CDR3 length: 15 amino acids. Deletions cut 6 bases from V and 2 bases from J, with 18 bases between. CDR1 is SGHDT and CDR2 is YYEEEE in the germline V gene. The CDR3 is CASTSQGQMAYEQYF. CDR3 DNA sequence: TGTGCCAGCACCTCCCAAGGACAGATGGCCTACGAGCAGTACTTC.

DNA of the CDR3: TGTGCCTGGAGTGTACAGCTTGATACGCAGTATTTT. Amino acids: CAWSVQLDTQYF. V usage is TRBV30 and J usage is TRBJ2-3; no clear D gene. The length of the CDR3 is 12 residues. With 0 bases removed from V and 6 bases from J, the gap between germline ends came to 7 bases. Looked up from germline, CDR1 is GTSNPN and CDR2 is SVGIG (reference sequence).

As DNA, the CDR3 is TGTGCCAGCAGTTTCAAACAGACGTACGAGCAGTACTTC. Protein product: CASSFKQTYEQYF. The chain is built from TRBV27 and TRBJ2-7, with D hard to call. This CDR3 region has 13 residues. The V gene's germline CDR1 is MNHEY and CDR2 SMNVEV (reference sequence). V shed 3 bases and J shed 4 bases, with 10 bases lying between them.

The J gene is TRBJ2-2, the V gene TRBV18; tentative D call: TRBD1 (6 bases). CDR3 size: 16 residues. The V and J ends lost 2 bases and 6 bases respectively, with 16 bases between them. CDR1 and CDR2 from the germline V gene are KGHSH and LQKENI. The CDR3 nucleotides are TGTGCCAGCTCACCATTCTCGGACAGAGGGTCCGGGGAGCTGTTTTTT. It translates to CASSPFSDRGSGELFF. The full variable domain, in which reference TRBV18 and TRBJ2-2 provide the parts outside the CDR3, is NAGVMQNPRHLVRRRGQEARLRCSPMKGHSHVYWYRQLPEEGLKFMVYLQKENIIDESGMPKERFSAEFPKEGPSILRIQQVVRGDSAAYFCASSPFSDRGSGELFFGEGSRLTVL.

V and J are TRBV19 and TRBJ1-3, with D possibly matching TRBD1 (6 bases). Germline lookup yields CDR1 LNHDA and CDR2 SQIVND (reference sequence). The length of the CDR3 is 16 residues. The ends were cut back, 6 bases at V and 2 bases at J, with 17 bases in the middle. The chain's CDR3 is CASSRPLTGAGNTIYF. CDR3 bases: TGTGCCAGTAGCCGACCCTTGACAGGCGCTGGAAACACCATATATTTT.

This chain uses TRBV2 with TRBJ1-5; a possible D gene is TRBD1 (6 bases). Germline loops: CDR1 SNHLY, CDR2 FYNNEI. The CDR3 has 14 amino acids. V was trimmed by 5 bases and J by 2 bases, leaving 10 bases between them. CDR3 in DNA: TGTGCCAGCAGTTTGGGGGCTGGCAATCAGCCCCAGCATTTT. Encoded protein: CASSLGAGNQPQHF.

V is TRBV27 and J is TRBJ1-6, with a possible D match to TRBD1 (6 bases). The V and J ends lost 5 bases and 8 bases respectively, with 25 bases between them. This CDR3 comprises 18 residues. Germline CDR1 is MNHEY and CDR2 is SMNVEV (reference sequence). CDR3 sequence: CASSTLRGWGQGDSPLHF. CDR3 coding DNA: TGTGCCAGCAGTACCTTAAGGGGGTGGGGTCAGGGTGATTCACCCCTCCACTTT.

The chain has TRBV20-1 and TRBJ1-2, with a weak D call TRBD1 (5 bases). The V and J ends lost 7 bases and 3 bases respectively, with 9 bases between them. Germline assignment: CDR1 DFQATT and CDR2 SNEGSKA (reference sequence). The CDR3 runs 11 residues. CDR3 in DNA: TGCAGTGGTTTAGGGGACTATGGCTACACCTTC. The encoded protein is CSGLGDYGYTF.

This clone was recorded once. The V and J genes are TRBV14 and TRBJ2-1, with D perhaps matching TRBD2 (7 bases). Trimming removed 4 bases at V and 7 bases at J, with 14 bases between. Looked up from germline, CDR1 is SGHDN and CDR2 is FVKESK. CDR3 length equals 14 residues. The CDR3 sequence: CASSPRGAENEQFF. The CDR3 bases are TGTGCCAGCAGCCCACGGGGGGCAGAGAATGAGCAGTTCTTC.

The V call is TRBV6-1, the J call TRBJ1-4; no clear D gene. This CDR3 has 12 residues. The V end was cut by 3 bases, the J end by 7 bases, with 6 bases between. Germline V gives CDR1 MNHNS, CDR2 SASEGT. For the CDR3, the DNA is TGTGCCAGCAGTGAGGGAGGTGAAAAACTGTTTTTT. Protein product: CASSEGGEKLFF.

The genes are TRBV28 and TRBJ1-3, with D possibly matching TRBD1 (6 bases). CDR3 size: 16 residues. From germline, CDR1 is MDHEN and CDR2 SYDVKM. The ends were cut back, 5 bases at V and 0 bases at J, with 14 bases in the middle. The CDR3 nucleotides read TGTGCCAGCAGTCTACTACAGGGCGGCTCTGGAAACACCATATATTTT. Translation: CASSLLQGGSGNTIYF.

The chain links TRBV7-2 to TRBJ1-1; TRBD1 agrees at 9 bases. The germline V gene has CDR1 SGHTA and CDR2 FQGNSA. J lost 3 bases, V lost 5 bases, and 10 bases had no gene match. The CDR3 is 16 residues long. The CDR3 DNA reads as TGTGCCAGCAGCGTGGACCGGGACAGGGCGTACACTGAAGCTTTCTTT. Translation: CASSVDRDRAYTEAFF.

The chain uses TRBV18 and TRBJ1-1; D perhaps matches TRBD1 (5 bases). This CDR3 comprises 14 residues. V dropped 3 bases and J dropped 4 bases, with 12 bases sitting between them. The germline gives CDR1 KGHSH, CDR2 LQKENI. CDR3 sequence reads: CASSPNKQGTEAFF. The CDR3 DNA reads as TGTGCCAGCTCACCGAATAAGCAGGGCACTGAAGCTTTCTTT.

V is TRBV25-1 and J is TRBJ1-1; TRBD1 might be the D (5 bases). CDR1 is MGHDK and CDR2 is SYGVNS in the germline V gene. The CDR3 is 16 residues long. The V end was cut by 1 base, the J end by 0 bases, with 12 bases between. This CDR3 reads CASSELGGFMNTEAFF. The CDR3 DNA follows: TGTGCCAGCAGTGAATTGGGGGGGTTCATGAACACTGAAGCTTTCTTT.

The chain links TRBV7-6 to TRBJ2-3; 10 nucleotides line up with TRBD2. The CDR3 totals 18 residues. Germline-derived CDR1 and CDR2 are SGHVS and FNYEAQ. The V segment lost 1 base and the J segment 0 bases; nucleotides outside the gene matches: 7. The CDR3 DNA sequence: TGTGCCAGCAGCTTAGTCGTAGCGGGGGGCTCTAGCACAGATACGCAGTATTTT. Translated, it gives CASSLVVAGGSSTDTQYF.

The rearrangement joins TRBV5-1 to TRBJ2-3; 7 bases line up with TRBD2. The J segment lost 1 base and the V segment lost 4 bases, leaving 9 bases of the junction unmatched. Germline CDR1 and CDR2: SGHRS and YFSETQ. The CDR3 extends over 16 amino acids. CDR3 amino acids: CASSPGRGWGTDTQYF. CDR3 nucleotide sequence: TGCGCCAGCAGCCCGGGGCGGGGGTGGGGCACAGATACGCAGTATTTT.

This chain links TRBV5-6 with TRBJ2-4, with TRBD2 identical over 7 bases. CDR1 is SGHDT, CDR2 YYEEEE, per germline. There are 17 residues in the CDR3. The J segment lost 2 bases and the V segment lost 0 bases, leaving 8 bases of the junction unmatched. The DNA of the CDR3 is TGTGCCAGCAGCTTGGCCGGGGGGATCGGGTCCAAAAACATTCAGTACTTC. It yields the protein CASSLAGGIGSKNIQYF.

This clone was seen just once. The chain has TRBV10-1 and TRBJ2-2; D is possibly TRBD2 (5 bases). The CDR3 is made up of 14 amino acids. CDR1 WNHNN and CDR2 SYGVQD come from the germline V gene (reference sequence). V was shortened by 6 bases and J by 1 base, with 9 bases between the two germline ends. Here the CDR3 reads CASSLAVNTGELFF. The CDR3, as DNA: TGCGCCAGCAGCCTAGCCGTGAACACCGGGGAGCTGTTTTTT.

V usage is TRBV27 and J usage is TRBJ2-7; D remains ambiguous. The CDR3 is 13 amino acids. V lost 5 bases and J lost 2, with 10 bases in between. Germline V gene data show CDR1 as MNHEY and CDR2 as SMNVEV (reference sequence). The CDR3 DNA reads TGTGCCAGCAGTCTGACACCGACCTACGAGCAGTACTTC. Translated: CASSLTPTYEQYF.

The rearrangement joins TRBV4-1 to TRBJ2-1, with 10 bases lining up with TRBD2. CDR1 and CDR2 from the germline V gene are MGHRA and YSYEKL. V lost 1 base, J lost 7 bases, and 10 bases stayed unmatched. This CDR3 is built from 17 residues. CDR3 residues: CASSQVLAGVFQNEQFF. For the CDR3, the DNA is TGCGCCAGCAGCCAAGTTCTAGCGGGGGTCTTCCAGAATGAGCAGTTCTTC.

The chain links TRBV4-3 to TRBJ2-2; weak D call: TRBD1 (6 bases). Germline CDR1 is LGHNA and CDR2 is YSLEER. The CDR3 sequence is 17 residues long. V was trimmed by 4 bases and J by 3 bases, leaving 18 bases between them. The CDR3 is CASSPRYRERDTGELFF. Here the CDR3 DNA reads TGCGCCAGCAGCCCCCGCTACAGGGAACGGGACACCGGGGAGCTGTTTTTT.